The rows below give T cell receptor beta chains drawn from one sample of a study of blood T cell repertoires in COVID-19. Profiled with immunoSEQ multiplex PCR; TCRdb holds only in-frame clones, not every one. The repertoire holds approximately 52,000 clones, around 93% seen once, with 3% to 4% in the top ten. The source material was peripheral blood. These receptor sequences come from a man aged 50-59 years with acute or convalescent COVID-19. Each CDR3 is given without its conserved first and last residue. Fields, in order: V gene, clone size, CDR3 protein. A clone size is listed for some rows: how often the clone was seen (once, few, many), or a class if it is expanded.

>TRBV25-1|.
ASSEVDRGTEAF
>TRBV24-1|.
ATSGQGDTQY
>TRBV29-1|.
SAFRGGPGNTIY
>TRBV12-3/TRBV12-4|.
ASSPAGTEAF
>TRBV7-8|.
ASSLTTGTSGNTIY
>TRBV7-2|.
ASSPPPSGGSGNTIY
>TRBV30|once
AWGTSGDNEQF
>TRBV3-1/TRBV3-2|once
ASSLPSRSSGNTIY
>TRBV18|.
ASSNTLGTPEKLF
>TRBV19|.
ASRDWTGNTIY
>TRBV6-5|.
ASGQINEKLF
>TRBV15|.
ATSSLHETGETQY
>TRBV19|once
ASGQGGTQY
>TRBV30|.
AGELGHGVDYGYT
>TRBV5-1|.
ASRAGAAGESYEQY
>TRBV6-1|.
ASSEGGGPQPQH
>TRBV12-3/TRBV12-4|once
ASSYSRDTQY
>TRBV15|.
ATSREGAGADTQY
>TRBV6-1|.
ASSEGLDPYEQY
>TRBV6-5|.
ASSRNRGTNEKLF
>TRBV30|.
AWRGSGGPYNEQF
>TRBV5-1|.
ATSTGDLDEQY
>TRBV9|.
ASSVGEGLFPNEKLF
>TRBV19|.
ASSINLAYGYT
>TRBV3-1/TRBV3-2|.
ASSQGTGSGNTIY
>TRBV30|.
ALGRRGSPGANVLT
>TRBV19|.
ASSMNRGPDGYT
>TRBV11-2|.
ASSLYGGGATGELF
>TRBV5-4|.
ASSSADRGPSYGYT
>TRBV5-4|.
ASSLQGAKGYT
>TRBV24-1|.
ATSDSPGLAGNEQF
>TRBV3-1/TRBV3-2|.
ASSQDEGAYGYT
>TRBV19|.
ASRETGQPNTGELF
>TRBV7-2|.
ASTVGTSGGNEQF
>TRBV2|once
ASKKVQGGYT
>TRBV2|.
ASSVGQHYEQY
>TRBV7-9|.
ASSGAANTEAF
>TRBV6-6|.
ASRQSSYNEQF
>TRBV30|.
AFRPGQINEKLF
>TRBV5-1|.
ASSRLIGGVNNEQF
>TRBV6-5|once
ASSTGGLSSYEQY
>TRBV5-5|.
ASREPGVPNAEAF
>TRBV27|.
ASSFSSAGGPGANVLT
>TRBV11-2|.
ASSSSGTSGYEQY
>TRBV28|.
ASSLGETQY
>TRBV27|.
ASNPTRLDREQF
>TRBV2|.
ASKGDRGSTGELF
>TRBV24-1|.
ATSEIDGGYT
>TRBV9|.
ASSVGAVPAPDSGELF
>TRBV29-1|.
SGRTGGETQY
>TRBV2|.
ASSAPGTYGYT
>TRBV4-2|few
ASSQDGSGGLTDTQY
>TRBV2|.
ASRAGTSGGAGYPGELF
>TRBV4-1|.
ASSQGSWTSADEQF
>TRBV19|.
ASSPGGNQPQH
>TRBV19|.
ASTSGGANMNEQF
>TRBV5-1|.
ASSGNTEAF